This TCR beta chain stems from a study of T cells expressing NK-cell markers. Study information: Underlying the TCR beta repertoires were sorted CD3+CD56+NKG2C+, CD3+CD56+NKG2C- and CD3+CD56-NKG2C+ T cells.

Broader study findings: Topping the CD3+CD56-NKG2C+ fraction as well were these clonotypes, in four donors. The contribution of dominant NKG2C+ clonotypes to CD8+ T cells in more than five donors was 1.0-7.0%.

TCRdb reanalyzed the 5' RACE reads and collapses them to one entry per CDR3 protein, without DNA. The ten top clones account for 3% to 4.5%, within a sample of approximately 550,000 distinct CDR3 sequences. CDR3 length: 13 amino acids. The germline V gene encodes CDR1 ENHRY and CDR2 SYGVKD. About this clonotype: The antigen remains undetermined.

Sequenced input: blood T cells: a sorted CD56 or NKG2C T cell subset, CD4+ or CD8+ T cells, or bulk PBMC T cells (not recorded which). This TCR derives from a man younger than 30 in good health. The chain joins TRBV10-3 to TRBJ2-7; the TRBD2 assignment by TCRdb is unverifiable without DNA. CDR3 residues: CAAQTSGYDEQYF.